This TCR beta chain is drawn from a study of blood T cell repertoires in COVID-19. Profiled with immunoSEQ multiplex PCR; TCRdb holds only in-frame clones, not every one. The profile covers 55,000 to 70,000 clones, with roughly 87% appearing a single time and approximately 10% taken by the ten largest. This clonotype was obtained from a woman younger than 30 with acute or convalescent COVID-19. The sequenced sample consisted of peripheral blood.

CDR3 loop: CASSSETGPLSGNTIYF. The CDR3, as DNA: TGTGCCAGCAGTTCCGAGACAGGCCCCCTCTCTGGAAACACCATATATTTT. The rearrangement joins TRBV7-6 to TRBJ1-3, with D perhaps matching TRBD1 (6 bases). Deletions cut 6 bases from V and 0 bases from J, with 18 bases between. This CDR3 comprises 17 residues. The germline gives CDR1 SGHVS, CDR2 FNYEAQ.